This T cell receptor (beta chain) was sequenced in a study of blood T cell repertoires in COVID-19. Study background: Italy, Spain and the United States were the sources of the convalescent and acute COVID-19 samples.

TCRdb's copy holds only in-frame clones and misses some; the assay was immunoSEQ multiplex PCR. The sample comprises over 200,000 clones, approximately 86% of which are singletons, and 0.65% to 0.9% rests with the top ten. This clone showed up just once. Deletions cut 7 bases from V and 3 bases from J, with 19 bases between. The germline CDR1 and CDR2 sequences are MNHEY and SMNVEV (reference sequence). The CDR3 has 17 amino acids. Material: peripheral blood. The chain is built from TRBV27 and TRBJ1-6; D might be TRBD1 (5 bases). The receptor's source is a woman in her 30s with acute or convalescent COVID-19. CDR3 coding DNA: TGTGCCAGCAAGCCAGCGCGTCAGGGATACTATAATTCACCCCTCCACTTT. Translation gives CASKPARQGYYNSPLHF.